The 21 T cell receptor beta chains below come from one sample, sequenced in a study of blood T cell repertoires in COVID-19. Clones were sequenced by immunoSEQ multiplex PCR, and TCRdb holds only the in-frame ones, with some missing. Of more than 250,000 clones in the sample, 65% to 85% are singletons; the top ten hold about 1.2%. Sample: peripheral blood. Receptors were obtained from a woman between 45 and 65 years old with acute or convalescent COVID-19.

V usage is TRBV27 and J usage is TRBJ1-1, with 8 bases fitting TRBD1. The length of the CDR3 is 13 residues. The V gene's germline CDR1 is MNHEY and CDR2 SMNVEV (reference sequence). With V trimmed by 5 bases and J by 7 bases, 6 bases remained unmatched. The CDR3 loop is CASSALDRGEAFF. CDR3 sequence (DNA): TGTGCCAGCAGTGCCCTTGACAGGGGTGAAGCTTTCTTT.

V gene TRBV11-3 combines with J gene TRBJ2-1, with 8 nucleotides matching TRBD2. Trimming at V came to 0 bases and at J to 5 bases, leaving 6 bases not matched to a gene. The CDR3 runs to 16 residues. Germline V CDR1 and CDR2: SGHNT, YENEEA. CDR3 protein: CASSLEGSGINNEQFF. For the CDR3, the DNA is TGTGCCAGCAGCTTAGAAGGTAGCGGGATCAACAATGAGCAGTTCTTC.

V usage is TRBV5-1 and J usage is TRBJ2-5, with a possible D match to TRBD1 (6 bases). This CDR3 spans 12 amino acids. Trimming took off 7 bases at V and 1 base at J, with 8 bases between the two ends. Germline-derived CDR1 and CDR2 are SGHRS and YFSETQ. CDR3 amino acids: CASSDSQETQYF. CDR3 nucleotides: TGCGCCAGCTCGGACAGCCAAGAGACCCAGTACTTC.

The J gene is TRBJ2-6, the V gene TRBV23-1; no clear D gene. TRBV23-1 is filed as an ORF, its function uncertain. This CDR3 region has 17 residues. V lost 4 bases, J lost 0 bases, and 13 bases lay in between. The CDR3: CASSPVPINSGANVLTF. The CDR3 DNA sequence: TGCGCCAGCAGTCCGGTACCTATCAACTCTGGGGCCAACGTCCTGACTTTC.

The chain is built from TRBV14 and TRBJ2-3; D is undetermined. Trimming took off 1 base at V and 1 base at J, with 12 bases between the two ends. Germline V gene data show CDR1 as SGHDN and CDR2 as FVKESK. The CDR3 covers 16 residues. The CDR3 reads CASSQGETSGTDTQYF. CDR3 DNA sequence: TGTGCCAGCAGCCAAGGAGAGACTTCGGGCACAGATACGCAGTATTTT.

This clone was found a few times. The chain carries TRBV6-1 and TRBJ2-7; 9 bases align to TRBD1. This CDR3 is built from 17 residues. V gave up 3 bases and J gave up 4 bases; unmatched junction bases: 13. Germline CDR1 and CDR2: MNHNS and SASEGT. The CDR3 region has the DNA TGTGCCAGCAGTGACTTAATGGGACAGGGAGGGATTTACGAGCAGTACTTC. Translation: CASSDLMGQGGIYEQYF.

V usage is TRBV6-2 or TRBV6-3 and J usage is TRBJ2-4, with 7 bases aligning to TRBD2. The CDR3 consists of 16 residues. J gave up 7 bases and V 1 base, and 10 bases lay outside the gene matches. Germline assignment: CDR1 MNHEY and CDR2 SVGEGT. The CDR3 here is CASSYYPWGGSNIQYF. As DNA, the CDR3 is TGTGCCAGCAGTTACTACCCCTGGGGGGGGTCCAACATTCAGTACTTC.

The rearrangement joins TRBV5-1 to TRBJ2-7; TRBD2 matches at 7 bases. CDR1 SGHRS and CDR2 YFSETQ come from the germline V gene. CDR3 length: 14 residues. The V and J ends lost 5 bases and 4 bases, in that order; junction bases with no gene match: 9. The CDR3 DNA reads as TGCGCCAGCAGAAACCTCGGCGGGAGTTACGAGCAGTACTTC. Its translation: CASRNLGGSYEQYF.

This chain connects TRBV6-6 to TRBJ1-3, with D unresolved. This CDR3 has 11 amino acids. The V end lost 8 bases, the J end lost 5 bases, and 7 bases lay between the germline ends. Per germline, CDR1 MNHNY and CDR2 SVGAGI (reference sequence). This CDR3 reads CASYARNTIYF. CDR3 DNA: TGTGCCAGCTACGCGAGAAACACCATATATTTT.

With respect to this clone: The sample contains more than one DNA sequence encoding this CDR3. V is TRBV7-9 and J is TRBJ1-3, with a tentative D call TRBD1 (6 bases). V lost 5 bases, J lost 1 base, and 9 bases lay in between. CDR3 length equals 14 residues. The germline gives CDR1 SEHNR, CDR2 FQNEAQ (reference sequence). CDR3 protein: CASSLDSSGNTIYF. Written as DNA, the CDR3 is TGTGCCAGCAGCCTGGACAGTTCTGGAAACACCATATATTTT.

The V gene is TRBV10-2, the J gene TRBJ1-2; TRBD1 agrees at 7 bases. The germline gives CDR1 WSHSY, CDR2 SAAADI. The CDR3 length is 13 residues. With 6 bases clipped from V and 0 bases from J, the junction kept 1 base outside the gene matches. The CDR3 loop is CASSGQANYGYTF. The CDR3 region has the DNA TGCGCCAGCAGCGGACAGGCTAACTATGGCTACACCTTC.

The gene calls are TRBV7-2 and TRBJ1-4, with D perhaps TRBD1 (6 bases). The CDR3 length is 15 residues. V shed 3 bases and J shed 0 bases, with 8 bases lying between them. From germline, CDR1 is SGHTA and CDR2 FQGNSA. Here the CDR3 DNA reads TGTGCCAGCAGCTTTTCAGGGGCAACTAATGAAAAACTGTTTTTT. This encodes CASSFSGATNEKLFF.

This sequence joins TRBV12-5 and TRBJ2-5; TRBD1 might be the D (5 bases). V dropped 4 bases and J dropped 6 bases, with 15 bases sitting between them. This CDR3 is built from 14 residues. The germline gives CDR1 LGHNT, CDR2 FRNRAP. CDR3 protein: CASGSSGGAQTQYF. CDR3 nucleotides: TGTGCTAGTGGTTCGAGTGGTGGGGCCCAGACCCAGTACTTC.

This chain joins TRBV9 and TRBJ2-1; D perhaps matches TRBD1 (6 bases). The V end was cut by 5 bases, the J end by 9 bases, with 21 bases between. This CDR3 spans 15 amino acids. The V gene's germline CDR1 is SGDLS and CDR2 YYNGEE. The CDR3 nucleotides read TGTGCCAGCAGTAAGGCAGGGGCGATAACGGGTGAGCAGTTCTTC. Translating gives CASSKAGAITGEQFF.

The CDR3 DNA reads as TGCAGTGCTAGTGGAGGGGGCGGTTCTTCTGGAAACACCATATATTTT. Translation gives CSASGGGGSSGNTIYF. This chain joins TRBV20-1 and TRBJ1-3; 7 positions match TRBD1. The CDR3 sequence is 16 residues long. The junction had 9 bases not matched to a gene; V was cut back by 3 bases and J by 1 base. Germline V CDR1 and CDR2: DFQATT, SNEGSKA (reference sequence).

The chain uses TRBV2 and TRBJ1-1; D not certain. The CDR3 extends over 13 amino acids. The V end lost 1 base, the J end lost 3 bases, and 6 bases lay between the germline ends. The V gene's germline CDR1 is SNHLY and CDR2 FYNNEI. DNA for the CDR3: TGTGCCAGCAGTGAAGAAAAGCACACTGAAGCTTTCTTT. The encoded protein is CASSEEKHTEAFF.

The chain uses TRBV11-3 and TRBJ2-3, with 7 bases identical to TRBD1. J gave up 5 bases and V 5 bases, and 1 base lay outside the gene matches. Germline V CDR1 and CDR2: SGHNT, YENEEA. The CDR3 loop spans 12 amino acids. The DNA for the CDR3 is TGTGCCAGCAGCCGGGACAGAGATACGCAGTATTTT. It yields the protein CASSRDRDTQYF.

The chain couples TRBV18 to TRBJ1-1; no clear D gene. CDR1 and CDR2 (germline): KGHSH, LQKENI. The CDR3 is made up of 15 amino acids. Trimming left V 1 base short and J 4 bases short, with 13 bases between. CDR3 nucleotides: TGTGCCAGCTCACCACTAACAGCCTTGGGCACTGAAGCTTTCTTT. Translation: CASSPLTALGTEAFF.

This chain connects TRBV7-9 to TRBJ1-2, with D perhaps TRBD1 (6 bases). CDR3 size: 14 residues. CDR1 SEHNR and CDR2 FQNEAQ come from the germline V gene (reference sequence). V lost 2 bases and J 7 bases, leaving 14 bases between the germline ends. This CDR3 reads CASSLPNRDGGYTF. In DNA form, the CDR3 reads TGTGCCAGCAGCTTACCCAACAGGGACGGTGGCTACACCTTC.

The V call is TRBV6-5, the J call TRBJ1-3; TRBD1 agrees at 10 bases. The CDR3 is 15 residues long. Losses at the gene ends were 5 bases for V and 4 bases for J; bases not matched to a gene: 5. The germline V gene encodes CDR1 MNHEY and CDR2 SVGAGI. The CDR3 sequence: CASSRGQGQGNTIYF. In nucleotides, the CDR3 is TGTGCCAGCAGTCGGGGACAGGGGCAGGGAAACACCATATATTTT.

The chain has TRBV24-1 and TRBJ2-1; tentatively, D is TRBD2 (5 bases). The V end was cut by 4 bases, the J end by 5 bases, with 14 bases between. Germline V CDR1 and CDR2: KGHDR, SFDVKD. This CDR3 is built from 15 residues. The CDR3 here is CATSDPRVGNNEQFF. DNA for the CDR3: TGTGCCACCAGTGACCCGCGGGTTGGGAACAATGAGCAGTTCTTC.